Listed below are T cell receptor beta chains from one sample, sequenced in a study of blood T cell repertoires in COVID-19. Sequencing was performed with immunoSEQ multiplex PCR; in TCRdb, only in-frame clones are kept and a portion is missing. The data hold about 83,000 clones, with around nine tenths observed a single time. Specimen: peripheral blood. These receptors all stem from a man aged 80 or over with active or convalescent COVID-19. Both conserved end residues are part of each CDR3.

TRBV2	CASSVATDTQYF
TRBV7-9	CASRFSQGTEAFF
TRBV7-2	CASSLVGVGRGVANEKLFF
TRBV5-1	CASSPTSLTGGSGNTIYF
TRBV19	CASSGGQPNTEAFF
TRBV30	CAWSVRTDYGYTF
TRBV7-2	CASSLRGDRLNYGYTF
TRBV11-1	CASSSLGGLTDTQYF
TRBV27	CASKGGVGEKLFF
TRBV2	CASRGTTNTGELFF
TRBV7-3	CASSPGPTLEAFF
TRBV28	CASSCGQGHCVWTF
TRBV7-8	CASSSRTGDPAKNIQYF
TRBV24-1	CATSDGVREAETQYF
TRBV4-1	CASSQQTGVQETQYF
TRBV6-1	CASSEVGGPRKTQYF
TRBV2	CASRGSGVGTDTQYF
TRBV5-5	CASSLISGGNEQFF
TRBV7-2	CASSLTSGGAGANVLTF
TRBV5-1	CASSFPGTSGKETQYF
TRBV2	CASSETWTVLGGNTIYF
TRBV12-3/TRBV12-4	CASRRLLTGVPHF
TRBV10-2	CASRGFSGQVGGGNQPQHF
TRBV10-3	CAIKGGASDTQYF
TRBV5-1	CASSLSQGQETQYF
TRBV12-3/TRBV12-4	CASRKTGADGYTF
TRBV2	CASSTGRGEQFF
TRBV24-1	CATSDSGVGEAFF
TRBV27	CASRPQGAGGELFF
TRBV24-1	CATSDFGQQNTGELFF
TRBV18	CASSPSGDTEAFF
TRBV24-1	CATSDWTGSTDTQYF
TRBV18	CASSPQGTNEKLFF